The rows below give T cell receptor beta chains drawn from one sample of a study of shared clonotypes between healthy human individuals. Here immunoSEQ multiplex PCR was the method, and the copy in TCRdb shows in-frame clones only, minus some. The sample yields about 1 million clones, around 76% seen once. Source material: memory CD4+ T cells sorted from blood. These receptors originate from a man aged 18 to 29 in good health. CDR3s include the opening cysteine and the closing phenylalanine or tryptophan. D genes are given only for firm matches. Size tells how often a clone was seen (once, few, many) or the class of an expanded clone, and some rows leave it out.

j_call: TRBJ2-2; clone_size: many; d_call: TRBD1; v_call: TRBV7-3; cdr3_nt: TGTGCCAGCAGCCCCCCGCCCGGGACAGGGAGTGCCGGGGAGCTGTTTTTT; cdr3_aa: CASSPPPGTGSAGELFF
j_call: TRBJ1-5; clone_size: .; d_call: .; v_call: TRBV7-9; cdr3_nt: TGTGCCAGCAGCTTCCGACAGGAGGGTCAGCCCCAGCATTTT; cdr3_aa: CASSFRQEGQPQHF
j_call: TRBJ2-7; clone_size: .; d_call: TRBD2; v_call: TRBV30; cdr3_nt: TGTGCCTGGAGGTCGGTAGCGGGGCCCTACGAGCAGTACTTC; cdr3_aa: CAWRSVAGPYEQYF
j_call: TRBJ2-5; clone_size: .; d_call: TRBD2; v_call: TRBV5-4; cdr3_nt: TGTGCCAGCAGCTTGTTAGCGGGTGGAAGGGAGACCCAGTACTTC; cdr3_aa: CASSLLAGGRETQYF
j_call: TRBJ2-5; clone_size: few; d_call: TRBD2; v_call: TRBV4-3; cdr3_nt: TGCGCCAGCAGCCAAGATACGGGAGGGCCACGGGAGACCCAGTACTTC; cdr3_aa: CASSQDTGGPRETQYF
j_call: TRBJ2-2; clone_size: once; d_call: .; v_call: TRBV18; cdr3_nt: TGTGCCAGCTCAGCGGAGTTGAACACCGGGGAGCTGTTTTTT; cdr3_aa: CASSAELNTGELFF
j_call: TRBJ2-1; clone_size: .; d_call: .; v_call: TRBV4-3; cdr3_nt: TGCGCCAGCAGCCACCTAGGGCTCAATGAGCAGTTCTTC; cdr3_aa: CASSHLGLNEQFF
j_call: TRBJ2-4; clone_size: .; d_call: TRBD1; v_call: TRBV14; cdr3_nt: TGTGCCAGCAGCCAACGGTCCGGGACAGGGTTGAGTGCCAAAAACATTCAGTACTTC; cdr3_aa: CASSQRSGTGLSAKNIQYF
j_call: TRBJ2-1; clone_size: .; d_call: TRBD2; v_call: TRBV18; cdr3_nt: TGTGCCAGCTCACCCCCCGTCCAGCGGGGGGTTGGTGAGCAGTTCTTC; cdr3_aa: CASSPPVQRGVGEQFF
j_call: TRBJ2-3; clone_size: .; d_call: .; v_call: TRBV6-5; cdr3_nt: TGTGCCAGCAGTTACTCTATCGGTGCTAGCACAGATACGCAGTATTTT; cdr3_aa: CASSYSIGASTDTQYF
j_call: TRBJ2-2; clone_size: many; d_call: .; v_call: TRBV14; cdr3_nt: TGTGCCAGCAGCCAAGTAACCGGGGAGCTGTTTTTT; cdr3_aa: CASSQVTGELFF
j_call: TRBJ1-4; clone_size: .; d_call: .; v_call: TRBV4-3; cdr3_nt: TGCGCCAGCAGCCAAGTAAGGGAGACCAGCGAAAAACTGTTTTTT; cdr3_aa: CASSQVRETSEKLFF
j_call: TRBJ2-5; clone_size: .; d_call: TRBD2; v_call: TRBV7-6; cdr3_nt: TGTGCCAGCAGCTTAAGGAGCGGGAGCGTGGAGACCCAGTACTTC; cdr3_aa: CASSLRSGSVETQYF
j_call: TRBJ1-2; clone_size: .; d_call: .; v_call: TRBV2; cdr3_nt: TGTGCCAGCACTATGGGGCCAGAATATGGCTACACCTTC; cdr3_aa: CASTMGPEYGYTF
j_call: TRBJ1-1; clone_size: once; d_call: TRBD1; v_call: TRBV6-1; cdr3_nt: TGTGCCAGCAGTGAAGCTTACAGGGGCCCTGAAGCTTTCTTT; cdr3_aa: CASSEAYRGPEAFF
j_call: TRBJ2-7; clone_size: .; d_call: .; v_call: TRBV2; cdr3_nt: TGTGCCAGCAGGGAGGGGATAACCGAGCAGTACTTC; cdr3_aa: CASREGITEQYF
j_call: TRBJ2-3; clone_size: .; d_call: TRBD2; v_call: TRBV7-2; cdr3_nt: TGTGCCAGCAGCTTAGGGGCTAGCGGGAGAGGGGGGGGCACAGATACGCAGTATTTT; cdr3_aa: CASSLGASGRGGGTDTQYF
j_call: TRBJ2-2; clone_size: .; d_call: .; v_call: TRBV10-3; cdr3_nt: TGTGCCATCAGTGAGGGGGATTTGAACACCGGGGAGCTGTTTTTT; cdr3_aa: CAISEGDLNTGELFF
j_call: TRBJ2-2; clone_size: few; d_call: .; v_call: TRBV5-1; cdr3_nt: TGCGCCAGCAGCTTGGATGGCGGGCCCACCGGGGAGCTGTTTTTT; cdr3_aa: CASSLDGGPTGELFF
j_call: TRBJ2-7; clone_size: .; d_call: .; v_call: TRBV7-6; cdr3_nt: TGTGCCAGCAGCTCTTTGGACAGCTACGAGCAGTACTTC; cdr3_aa: CASSSLDSYEQYF
j_call: TRBJ2-5; clone_size: .; d_call: .; v_call: TRBV11-2; cdr3_nt: TGTGCCAGCAGCCCCCTGAGGGTGGCGACCCAGTACTTC; cdr3_aa: CASSPLRVATQYF
j_call: TRBJ1-1; clone_size: .; d_call: .; v_call: TRBV18; cdr3_nt: TGTGCCAGCTCACCAATCCGGGGGCCCATGAACACTGAAGCTTTCTTT; cdr3_aa: CASSPIRGPMNTEAFF
j_call: TRBJ2-2; clone_size: once; d_call: .; v_call: TRBV28; cdr3_nt: TGTGCCAGTATGAAGGGGGGGCCTCGCACCGGGGAGCTGTTTTTT; cdr3_aa: CASMKGGPRTGELFF